Listed here are 5 T cell receptor beta chains from one sample, sequenced in a study of cytomegalovirus exposure and HLA in healthy donors (dated by TCRdb to 2017 to 2019). The method behind the library was the immunoSEQ multiplex PCR assay. For the multiplex PCR, a mixture combining 60 forward primers for TCR Vbeta segments and 13 reverse primers for TCR Jbeta segments was used. TCRdb provides this immuneACCESS table in a form limited to in-frame rearrangements. Some clones are lacking; in checked studies, under half of them reflect an unresolved V gene, and why the rest are absent is not known. This sample gives around 200,000 clones in total; 60% to 80% of them show up just once. The biggest ten clones account for about 1.8% of the sample. Sequenced: PBMCs. These receptors came from a man younger than 35 in good health and CMV-seronegative.

The V and J genes are TRBV6-1 and TRBJ1-1; unclear D gene. From germline, CDR1 is MNHNS and CDR2 SASEGT. The length of the CDR3 is 13 residues. V was trimmed by 2 bases and J by 5 bases, leaving 9 bases between them. CDR3 coding DNA: TGTGCCAGCAGTGAACGGGTTCTAACTGAAGCTTTCTTT. Amino acid sequence: CASSERVLTEAFF.

V and J are TRBV4-1 and TRBJ2-5; D is undetermined. The V end was cut by 0 bases, the J end by 13 bases, with 12 bases between. Germline V gene data show CDR1 as MGHRA and CDR2 as YSYEKL. The CDR3 contains 12 residues. This CDR3 reads CASSQDWHSLYF. The CDR3 nucleotides are TGCGCCAGCAGCCAAGATTGGCACAGCCTGTACTTC.

The chain combines TRBV19 with TRBJ2-4; unclear D gene. This CDR3 has 12 amino acids. Trimming left V 5 bases short and J 12 bases short, with 14 bases between. CDR1 is LNHDA, CDR2 SQIVND, per germline (reference sequence). For the CDR3, the DNA is TGTGCCAGTAGTCCCCGGTCCGAAACTCAGTACTTC. Its protein product is CASSPRSETQYF. Looking up the rest from reference TRBV19 and TRBJ2-4 gives the full variable domain: DGGITQSPKYLFRKEGQNVTLSCEQNLNHDAMYWYRQDPGQGLRLIYYSQIVNDFQKGDIAEGYSVSREKKESFPLTVTSAQKNPTAFYLCASSPRSETQYFGAGTRLSVL.

The chain employs TRBV29-1 and TRBJ1-1; D might be TRBD1 (6 bases). V lost 6 bases to trimming and J lost 8 bases, with 13 bases between them. Per the germline V gene, CDR1 is SQVTM and CDR2 is ANQGSEA. The CDR3 runs to 11 residues. CDR3 region: CSVEIDREAFF. The CDR3 nucleotides are TGCAGCGTCGAGATAGACAGGGAAGCTTTCTTT.

This chain connects TRBV7-2 to TRBJ1-2; possibly TRBD1 for D (6 bases). Germline V CDR1 and CDR2: SGHTA, FQGNSA. The CDR3 runs to 14 residues. V lost 7 bases and J 0 bases, leaving 12 bases between the germline ends. In nucleotides, the CDR3 is TGTGCCAGCATCTTCAAGGGGGCTAACTATGGCTACACCTTC. The encoded protein is CASIFKGANYGYTF.